The 28 T cell receptor beta chains below all came from one sample that was sequenced in a study of PD-1 blockade in classical Hodgkin lymphoma. Autologous stem cell transplantation was followed by relapse in every patient, and brentuximab vedotin exposure varied. Libraries were prepared by immunoSEQ multiplex PCR; TCRdb keeps only in-frame clonotypes and omits some of them. This table holds roughly 150,000 clones, about four fifths found once. The sequenced sample was peripheral blood mononuclear cells (PBMCs), obtained before the second cycle of nivolumab. All receptors derive from a human donor with classical Hodgkin lymphoma.

This chain uses TRBV5-1 with TRBJ2-2; D is unresolved. The germline CDR1 and CDR2 sequences are SGHRS and YFSETQ. The CDR3 extends over 15 amino acids. The V gene lost 0 bases and the J gene lost 0 bases, with 6 bases spanning the gap. The DNA for the CDR3 is TGCGCCAGCAGCTTGGCACAGACGAACACCGGGGAGCTGTTTTTT. It translates to CASSLAQTNTGELFF.

The V call is TRBV7-9, the J call TRBJ2-2, with D perhaps TRBD1 (6 bases). Trimming took 3 bases from V and 6 from J, leaving 14 bases between them. The V gene's germline CDR1 is SEHNR and CDR2 FQNEAQ (reference sequence). CDR3 length equals 15 residues. The CDR3 bases are TGTGCCAGCAGCTTTTCTCTCAAGGGGGCCGGGGAGCTGTTTTTT. Translating it yields CASSFSLKGAGELFF.

The CDR3 sequence is CASSLSVGDKQFF. The DNA for the CDR3 is TGTGCCAGCAGTTTATCTGTGGGGGATAAGCAGTTCTTC. J is TRBJ2-1 and V is TRBV27; tentatively, D is TRBD1 or TRBD2 (5 bases each). The CDR3 length is 13 residues. V lost 0 bases to trimming and J lost 11 bases, with 11 bases between them. In germline, CDR1 is MNHEY, CDR2 SMNVEV (reference sequence).

The chain combines TRBV28 with TRBJ1-2; possible D gene TRBD1, 6 bases. V was pared by 3 bases and J by 2 bases, with 10 bases between. This CDR3 is built from 14 residues. The V gene's germline CDR1 is MDHEN and CDR2 SYDVKM. The CDR3 loop is CASSLQGQNYGYTF. CDR3 DNA sequence: TGTGCCAGCAGTTTGCAGGGACAAAACTATGGCTACACCTTC.

The V call is TRBV9, the J call TRBJ2-3; D may correspond to TRBD1 or TRBD2 (5 bases each). V was shortened by 0 bases and J by 8 bases, with 7 bases between the two germline ends. The CDR3 covers 12 residues. Germline CDR1 reads SGDLS; CDR2 reads YYNGEE. CDR3: CASSVEGTTQYF. DNA of the CDR3: TGTGCCAGCAGCGTAGAGGGGACTACGCAGTATTTT.

The gene calls are TRBV11-1 and TRBJ2-7, with TRBD2 matching over 11 bases. Unmatched junction bases numbered 6, after V lost 3 bases and J lost 8 bases. CDR3 size: 14 residues. Germline V gene lookup returns CDR1 SGHAT and CDR2 FQDESV (reference sequence). The CDR3 DNA reads as TGTGCCAGCAGCTTGGATGGGACTAGCGGCCAGCAGTACTTC. The encoded protein is CASSLDGTSGQQYF.

This rearrangement joins TRBV6-5 to TRBJ2-2; TRBD2 matches at 8 bases. Germline V lookup: CDR1 MNHEY, CDR2 SVGAGI. The CDR3 runs to 15 residues. With V trimmed by 5 bases and J by 7 bases, 9 bases remained unmatched. The CDR3 loop is CASSPPGLGGGELFF. The CDR3 DNA follows: TGTGCCAGCAGTCCTCCGGGACTAGGGGGCGGGGAGCTGTTTTTT.

The chain carries TRBV10-3 and TRBJ2-5, with 7 bases lining up with TRBD2. This CDR3 has 15 residues. Germline CDR1 reads ENHRY; CDR2 reads SYGVKD. V was pared by 3 bases and J by 5 bases, with 9 bases of the junction left unmatched. The CDR3 loop reads CAISDLGEGRETQYF. As DNA, the CDR3 is TGTGCCATCAGTGATTTGGGGGAGGGCCGCGAGACCCAGTACTTC.

CDR3 coding DNA: TGTGCCAGCAGTTATGGGGGTCCGTGGCAGCCCCAGCATTTT. Its protein product is CASSYGGPWQPQHF. The gene calls are TRBV6-5 and TRBJ1-5, with D perhaps TRBD1 (5 bases). Germline assignment: CDR1 MNHEY and CDR2 SVGAGI. V was shortened by 3 bases and J by 7 bases, with 13 bases between the two germline ends. The CDR3 length is 14 residues.

The chain recombines TRBV28 with TRBJ1-2, with 7 nucleotides matching TRBD1. In germline, CDR1 is MDHEN, CDR2 SYDVKM. V lost 6 bases to trimming and J lost 4 bases; unmatched junction nucleotides: 8. The CDR3 runs to 14 residues. For the CDR3, the DNA is TGTGCCAGCAGGGACTCGACAGGGCCCTATGGCTACACCTTC. Residues: CASRDSTGPYGYTF.

The chain has TRBV2 and TRBJ2-6, with a tentative D call TRBD2 (5 bases). V gave up 9 bases and J gave up 4 bases, with 19 bases separating them. CDR3 length equals 16 residues. Germline-derived CDR1 and CDR2 are SNHLY and FYNNEI. This CDR3 reads CASEGISRRGANVLTF. The CDR3 nucleotides are TGTGCCAGTGAGGGCATATCAAGGAGGGGGGCCAACGTCCTGACTTTC.

J is TRBJ2-7 and V is TRBV5-1, with D perhaps TRBD1 (6 bases). CDR1 is SGHRS, CDR2 YFSETQ, per germline. The CDR3 runs 12 residues. Between the trimmed V and J ends, which lost 4 bases and 6 bases, there was a span of 11 bases. For the CDR3, the DNA is TGCGCCAGCAGCACTGGGACAAGCGAGCAGTACTTC. Translation: CASSTGTSEQYF.

This chain connects TRBV28 to TRBJ2-7; D is unresolved. This CDR3 is 13 amino acids long. Germline V gene lookup returns CDR1 MDHEN and CDR2 SYDVKM. Trimming left V 5 bases short and J 5 bases short, with 13 bases between. The CDR3 nucleotides are TGTGCCAGCAGTCCCGCCGGTGTGCACGAGCAGTACTTC. It is translated as CASSPAGVHEQYF.

The V and J genes are TRBV28 and TRBJ1-5, with D maybe TRBD1 (6 bases). V dropped 5 bases and J dropped 2 bases, with 13 bases sitting between them. CDR3 length: 15 residues. Germline V gene data show CDR1 as MDHEN and CDR2 as SYDVKM. This chain's CDR3 is CASSARGGGNQPQHF. Written as DNA, the CDR3 is TGTGCCAGCAGTGCCAGGGGAGGCGGCAATCAGCCCCAGCATTTT.

At least ten counts were recorded for this clone. The rearrangement joins TRBV5-1 to TRBJ1-3, with a possible D match to TRBD1 (5 bases). Trimming removed 0 bases from V and 2 bases from J, with 12 bases in between. The CDR3 is made up of 16 amino acids. Germline V gene sequence: CDR1 SGHRS, CDR2 YFSETQ. CDR3 coding DNA: TGCGCCAGCAGCTTGGGGGACGCATCCACTGGAAACACCATATATTTT. Amino acid sequence: CASSLGDASTGNTIYF.

Turning to this clone: Within the sample, other DNA sequences also encode this same CDR3. The rearrangement links TRBV5-6 to TRBJ2-3; 8 positions match TRBD2. Germline V gives CDR1 SGHDT, CDR2 YYEEEE. The CDR3 sequence is 18 residues long. Trimming cost V 0 bases and J 2 bases; bases outside gene matches: 11. The CDR3 spells CASSLARSGGGFTDTQYF. The CDR3 DNA reads TGTGCCAGCAGCTTGGCAAGATCGGGAGGGGGTTTCACAGATACGCAGTATTTT.

There are a few counts of this clone. The chain couples TRBV5-1 to TRBJ1-2; a possible D gene is TRBD1 (5 bases). The V end lost 1 base, the J end lost 2 bases, and 9 bases lay between the germline ends. Germline loops: CDR1 SGHRS, CDR2 YFSETQ. The CDR3 loop spans 14 amino acids. The CDR3 reads CASSLTGYNYGYTF. The DNA for the CDR3 is TGCGCCAGCAGCTTGACAGGATACAACTATGGCTACACCTTC.

The chain couples TRBV25-1 to TRBJ2-3, with TRBD1 identical over 9 bases. The CDR3 has 18 residues. J was trimmed by 2 bases and V by 3 bases; bases with no gene match: 12. CDR1 MGHDK and CDR2 SYGVNS come from the germline V gene. Written as DNA, the CDR3 is TGTGCCAGCAGTGACCCTAGTGAGACAGGGGGTTTCACAGATACGCAGTATTTT. Translation gives CASSDPSETGGFTDTQYF. The whole variable domain, filled in from reference TRBV25-1 and TRBJ2-3, reads EADIYQTPRYLVIGTGKKITLECSQTMGHDKMYWYQQDPGMELHLIHYSYGVNSTEKGDLSSESTVSRIRTEHFPLTLESARPSHTSQYLCASSDPSETGGFTDTQYFGPGTRLTVL.

V gene TRBV11-2 combines with J gene TRBJ2-2, with TRBD1 as a possible D gene (6 bases). V shed 3 bases and J shed 2 bases, with 16 bases lying between them. In germline, CDR1 is SGHAT, CDR2 FQNNGV. CDR3 length: 17 residues. The CDR3 reads CASSLGDTYLNTGELFF. The CDR3 bases are TGTGCCAGCAGCTTGGGGGACACGTACCTTAACACCGGGGAGCTGTTTTTT.

The V call is TRBV11-2, the J call TRBJ2-7, with D unresolved. The CDR3 is 13 residues long. Germline V gene data show CDR1 as SGHAT and CDR2 as FQNNGV. V was pared by 3 bases and J by 3 bases, with 9 bases between. In DNA form, the CDR3 reads TGTGCCAGCAGCTTGTCGCTAGGCTACGAGCAGTACTTC. It is translated as CASSLSLGYEQYF.

By its share, this clone is medium-sized. The V call is TRBV6-1, the J call TRBJ1-1; possibly TRBD1 for D (5 bases). This CDR3 comprises 16 residues. The ends were cut back, 1 base at V and 6 bases at J, with 18 bases in the middle. Germline CDR1 and CDR2: MNHNS and SASEGT. The CDR3, as DNA: TGTGCCAGCAGTGAAGGGTTGGGGGGTTTGAGGGCTGAAGCTTTCTTT. Translating gives CASSEGLGGLRAEAFF.

The chain has TRBV19 and TRBJ1-2, with a weak D call TRBD1 (5 bases). This CDR3 contains 14 residues. In germline, CDR1 is LNHDA, CDR2 SQIVND (reference sequence). V dropped 6 bases and J dropped 1 base, with 12 bases sitting between them. The CDR3 sequence: CASSPGRVNYGYTF. The CDR3 coding sequence is TGTGCCAGTAGCCCGGGACGAGTTAACTATGGCTACACCTTC.

V and J are TRBV9 and TRBJ1-2; 10 positions agree with TRBD1. CDR1 is SGDLS, CDR2 YYNGEE, per germline. The CDR3 has 16 amino acids. V lost 0 bases to trimming and J lost 7 bases; unmatched junction nucleotides: 9. In nucleotides, the CDR3 is TGTGCCAGCAGCGTAGGAAAGGACAGGGGGTCCGTTGGCTACACCTTC. It encodes CASSVGKDRGSVGYTF.

The gene calls are TRBV5-6 and TRBJ2-5; TRBD1 is a possible D gene (6 bases). Germline V gene lookup returns CDR1 SGHDT and CDR2 YYEEEE. The CDR3 spans 15 residues. V was trimmed by 4 bases and J by 5 bases, leaving 18 bases between them. The CDR3 bases are TGTGCCAGCAGCCCCGGGACAACTTCTAGGGAGACCCAGTACTTC. Its protein is CASSPGTTSRETQYF.

On this clone itself: With a much larger clone just one base away, this may be a read error. The V gene is TRBV2, the J gene TRBJ2-3; 7 bases map to TRBD2. J was trimmed by 6 bases and V by 4 bases; bases with no gene match: 4. The V gene's germline CDR1 is SNHLY and CDR2 FYNNEI. CDR3 size: 13 residues. CDR3 residues: CASSAGGADTQYF. The CDR3 region has the DNA TGTGCCAGCAGTGCGGGGGGAGCGGATACGCAGTATTTT. The full variable domain, in which reference TRBV2 and TRBJ2-3 provide the parts outside the CDR3, is EPEVTQTPSHQVTQMGQEVILRCVPISNHLYFYWYRQILGQKVEFLVSFYNNEISEKSEIFDDQFSVERPDGSNFTLKIRSTKLEDSAMYFCASSAGGADTQYFGPGTRLTVL.

This clone was observed a few times. The rearrangement joins TRBV5-5 to TRBJ1-5; 9 nucleotides agree with TRBD1. CDR1 and CDR2 (germline): SGHKS, YYEKEE (reference sequence). The CDR3 sequence is 16 residues long. V trimming: 4 bases; J trimming: 7 bases; junction bases outside the gene matches: 12. The CDR3 nucleotides read TGTGCCAGCAGCCCCCGGGATACAGGGGGCCAACAGCCCCAGCATTTT. This sequence encodes CASSPRDTGGQQPQHF.

The chain links TRBV19 to TRBJ1-1; no definite D call. The CDR3 consists of 15 residues. Germline loops: CDR1 LNHDA, CDR2 SQIVND (reference sequence). Trimming took off 1 base at V and 2 bases at J, with 11 bases between the two ends. The CDR3 sequence is CASSIVQDLNTEAFF. CDR3 coding DNA: TGTGCCAGTAGTATAGTTCAAGACTTAAACACTGAAGCTTTCTTT.

This rearrangement joins TRBV5-5 to TRBJ1-5; 7 bases match TRBD1. From germline, CDR1 is SGHKS and CDR2 YYEKEE (reference sequence). J gave up 0 bases and V 4 bases, and 1 base lay outside the gene matches. This CDR3 has 14 amino acids. The CDR3 reads CASSDRVSNQPQHF. The CDR3 region has the DNA TGTGCCAGCAGCGACAGGGTTAGCAATCAGCCCCAGCATTTT. The complete variable domain, with remaining parts taken from reference TRBV5-5 and TRBJ1-5, reads DAGVTQSPTHLIKTRGQQVTLRCSPISGHKSVSWYQQVLGQGPQFIFQYYEKEERGRGNFPDRFSARQFPNYSSELNVNALLLGDSALYLCASSDRVSNQPQHFGDGTRLSIL.